This note documents a single T cell receptor beta chain sequence. Only in-frame clones appear in the TCRdb table, and some are missing; sequencing was by immunoSEQ multiplex PCR. This sample has more than 45,000 clones, with approximately 77% found just once. This record belongs to a study of PD-L1 blockade in urothelial cancer. Deletions cut 6 bases from V and 0 bases from J, with 13 bases between. This CDR3 has 15 residues. The germline gives CDR1 SGHRS, CDR2 YFSETQ. Time point of the sample: pretreatment peripheral blood. V is TRBV5-1 and J is TRBJ1-3, with D hard to call. The material sequenced was PBMCs, taken around atezolizumab (anti-PD-L1) treatment. This TCR was recovered from a man aged 65 to 79 with urothelial cancer. CDR3 residues: CASKPGERSGNTIYF. DNA for the CDR3: TGCGCCAGCAAACCAGGTGAACGCTCTGGAAACACCATATATTTT.